What follows describes a single T cell receptor beta chain. The target antigen is unknown. CDR3 length: 16 residues. V lost 3 bases and J lost 4; bases outside the gene matches: 7. Germline assignment: CDR1 SGHVS and CDR2 FQNEAQ. MiXCR, applied by TCRdb to the reads, yields one record per CDR3 protein. The sample consists of about a million distinct CDR3 sequences, approximately 32% of them appearing once. The source of the sample is a study of T cell repertoires in cytomegalovirus infection. Study-level background: Recently identified HLA-C-restricted CMV epitopes were used, and well-studied HLA-B-restricted CMV epitopes were used as well. Signatures in public TCR beta sequences pointed to both CMV infection and matching HLA type. General study points: Clonotype analysis showed dominance of the ex vivo response by HLA-C-restricted CMV-specific TCR beta clonotypes.

The specimen was cultured CD8+ T cells from PBMCs, collected from culture after CMV antigen stimulation. V and J are TRBV7-8 and TRBJ2-2; 8 positions agree with TRBD2. The clonotype originates from a human donor in good health (CMV status not recorded). Some clones in this sample may be carry-over from other donors' samples. The DNA for the CDR3 is TGTGCCAGCAGCTTCCAAGTCGGGGGGGCCACCGGGGAGCTGTTTTTT. Amino acids: CASSFQVGGATGELFF.